The 11 T cell receptor beta chains below were found in one sample sequenced in a study of early T cells in non-severe SARS-CoV-2 infection. TCRdb processed the 5' RACE reads anew with MiXCR; each CDR3 protein has one entry. The sample consists of about 48,000 distinct CDR3 sequences, 5% to 5.5% of them appearing once. The sequencing used whole blood, collected at baseline. The source is an adult who was a healthcare worker with PCR-confirmed SARS-CoV-2 infection or an uninfected control (not recorded which).

This clonotype was detected many times. The gene calls are TRBV4-2 and TRBJ2-2; the D gene could be TRBD1 or TRBD2 (5 bases each). CDR3 length: 14 amino acids. The V gene lost 4 bases and the J gene lost 2 bases, with 8 bases spanning the gap. CDR1 and CDR2 (germline): LGHNA, YNFKEQ. CDR3 DNA sequence: TGTGCCAGCAGCCGGGACGGAAACACCGGGGAGCTGTTTTTT. Its protein is CASSRDGNTGELFF.

This clonotype has ten or more counts. V is TRBV20-1 and J is TRBJ2-3; 7 bases are a match to TRBD1. Trimming took 0 bases from V and 0 from J; bases not matched to a gene: 0. The CDR3 length is 14 residues. CDR1 is DFQATT, CDR2 SNEGSKA, per germline (reference sequence). The CDR3 coding sequence is TGCAGTGCTAGAGAAGGGGGCAGCACAGATACGCAGTATTTT. It specifies CSAREGGSTDTQYF.

CDR3 sequence (DNA): TGTGCCAGCAGCCAGGGGGGCGGATTGAGTGGCTACACCTTC. Amino acid sequence: CASSQGGGLSGYTF. This chain uses TRBV3-1 with TRBJ1-2, with a tentative D call TRBD1 (6 bases). Germline V gives CDR1 LGHDT, CDR2 YNNKEL (reference sequence). V gave up 3 bases and J gave up 7 bases, with 15 bases separating them. The CDR3 loop spans 14 amino acids.

This clonotype was seen ten or more times. This chain uses TRBV2 with TRBJ1-2, with D tentatively TRBD1 (5 bases). The CDR3 covers 15 residues. Germline CDR1 is SNHLY and CDR2 is FYNNEI. Trimming took 5 bases from V and 5 from J, leaving 18 bases between them. The CDR3 bases are TGTGCCAGCAGTCCGAGGGCGACAGATTTTTATGGCTACACCTTC. Translating it yields CASSPRATDFYGYTF. The variable domain in full, with the rest retrieved from reference TRBV2 and TRBJ1-2, is EPEVTQTPSHQVTQMGQEVILRCVPISNHLYFYWYRQILGQKVEFLVSFYNNEISEKSEIFDDQFSVERPDGSNFTLKIRSTKLEDSAMYFCASSPRATDFYGYTFGSGTRLTVV.

The chain couples TRBV27 to TRBJ1-2, with D possibly matching TRBD1 (5 bases). The germline V and J ends were trimmed by 3 bases and 4 bases, with 9 bases remaining between them. The CDR3 spans 13 residues. Germline V CDR1 and CDR2: MNHEY, SMNVEV (reference sequence). The CDR3, as DNA: TGTGCCAGCAGTTTGGGGGGAGGCTATGGCTACACCTTC. Amino acid sequence: CASSLGGGYGYTF.

This clonotype showed up many times. The V call is TRBV12-3 or TRBV12-4, the J call TRBJ2-3, with 9 bases fitting TRBD1. This CDR3 spans 16 amino acids. Losses at the gene ends were 5 bases for V and 3 bases for J; bases not matched to a gene: 9. CDR3 loop: CASSLPGTGSTDTQYF. CDR3 bases: TGTGCCAGCAGTCTGCCGGGGACAGGGTCGACAGATACGCAGTATTTT.

This clonotype has at least ten counts. This chain joins TRBV20-1 and TRBJ2-3, with 11 positions matching TRBD2. The V and J ends lost 0 bases and 6 bases, in that order; junction bases with no gene match: 11. The germline CDR1 and CDR2 sequences are DFQATT and SNEGSKA (reference sequence). CDR3 size: 17 residues. CDR3 in amino acids: CSAREGSLAGGWDTQYF. The CDR3 bases are TGCAGTGCTAGAGAGGGGTCTCTAGCGGGAGGATGGGATACGCAGTATTTT.

CDR3 residues: CASSAMDRVRTDTQYF. For the CDR3, the DNA is TGTGCCAGCAGTGCGATGGACAGGGTTCGAACAGATACGCAGTATTTT. The chain uses TRBV25-1 and TRBJ2-3, with 8 bases fitting TRBD1. The germline gives CDR1 MGHDK, CDR2 SYGVNS. Losses at the gene ends were 4 bases for V and 3 bases for J; bases not matched to a gene: 9. This CDR3 region has 16 residues. The whole variable domain, remainder taken from reference TRBV25-1 and TRBJ2-3, is EADIYQTPRYLVIGTGKKITLECSQTMGHDKMYWYQQDPGMELHLIHYSYGVNSTEKGDLSSESTVSRIRTEHFPLTLESARPSHTSQYLCASSAMDRVRTDTQYFGPGTRLTVL.

This clonotype has at least ten counts. The chain links TRBV29-1 to TRBJ2-1; TRBD2 matches at 15 bases. V trimming: 8 bases; J trimming: 0 bases; junction bases outside the gene matches: 11. Germline values: CDR1 SQVTM, CDR2 ANQGSEA. This CDR3 contains 18 residues. CDR3 sequence (DNA): TGCAGCACAGCGGGACTAGCGGGAGGTCTGAGCTCCTACAATGAGCAGTTCTTC. This gives the protein CSTAGLAGGLSSYNEQFF.

This clonotype was counted at least ten times. The chain employs TRBV10-3 and TRBJ2-2; D possibly corresponds to TRBD2 (6 bases). Germline CDR1 is ENHRY and CDR2 is SYGVKD. There are 21 residues in the CDR3. With 2 bases removed from V and 1 base from J, the gap between germline ends came to 26 bases. The CDR3 DNA reads as TGTGCCATCAGTGAGGGGAGCTACCGTCTCGGGTGGCGGGAGAACACCGGGGAGCTGTTTTTT. Amino acids: CAISEGSYRLGWRENTGELFF.

This clonotype was picked up many times. The chain employs TRBV19 and TRBJ2-3; 12 nucleotides match TRBD1. The CDR3 is 16 residues long. Trimming took 5 bases from V and 4 from J; bases not matched to a gene: 7. The germline CDR1 and CDR2 sequences are LNHDA and SQIVND (reference sequence). DNA of the CDR3: TGTGCCAGTAGTGGGACCGGGACAGGGGGCGCAGATACGCAGTATTTT. Protein sequence: CASSGTGTGGADTQYF.